The 7 T cell receptor beta chains below were found in one sample sequenced in a study of blood T cell repertoires in COVID-19. The table came from immunoSEQ multiplex PCR; TCRdb's copy has only in-frame clones and leaves some out. The sample yields around 200,000 clones, around nine tenths seen once. The sequenced material came from peripheral blood. These receptor sequences come from a woman under 30 who had recovered from COVID-19.

The chain has TRBV18 and TRBJ2-6; TRBD1 matches at 10 bases. The CDR3 sequence is 17 residues long. V lost 3 bases, J lost 1 base, and 3 bases stayed unmatched. Germline V lookup: CDR1 KGHSH, CDR2 LQKENI. CDR3 coding DNA: TGTGCCAGCTCACCGGGACAGGGGATGTCTGGGGCCAACGTCCTGACTTTC. Residues: CASSPGQGMSGANVLTF.

The chain employs TRBV5-4 and TRBJ2-5; D is possibly TRBD1 (7 bases). The germline V gene encodes CDR1 SGHNT and CDR2 YYREEE (reference sequence). V shed 4 bases and J shed 3 bases, with 16 bases lying between them. The CDR3 has 15 residues. The CDR3 protein is CASSVEGAGKETQYF. CDR3 bases: TGTGCCAGCAGCGTGGAGGGGGCAGGGAAAGAGACCCAGTACTTC.

This clone was observed a single time. The chain couples TRBV7-9 to TRBJ1-1; D not certain. V gave up 0 bases and J gave up 4 bases, with 6 bases separating them. Germline V gives CDR1 SEHNR, CDR2 FQNEAQ (reference sequence). CDR3 length equals 13 residues. This CDR3 reads CASSLAVGTEAFF. CDR3 DNA sequence: TGTGCCAGCAGCTTAGCTGTCGGCACTGAAGCTTTCTTT.

This chain's CDR3 is CASSAQTTGYTEAFF. The CDR3 DNA is TGTGCCAGCAGTGCGCAAACGACAGGTTACACTGAAGCTTTCTTT. The chain employs TRBV27 and TRBJ1-1, with D perhaps TRBD1 (6 bases). Deletions cut 5 bases from V and 3 bases from J, with 16 bases between. This CDR3 has 15 residues. CDR1 MNHEY and CDR2 SMNVEV come from the germline V gene (reference sequence).

This chain uses TRBV6-5 with TRBJ2-6; D may be TRBD2 (5 bases). The CDR3 totals 16 residues. Germline CDR1 is MNHEY and CDR2 is SVGAGI. The V end lost 0 bases, the J end lost 2 bases, and 8 bases lay between the germline ends. The DNA for the CDR3 is TGTGCCAGCAGTTACTCAGACTACGCTGGGGCCAACGTCCTGACTTTC. Its translation is CASSYSDYAGANVLTF.

This clone was found once. The J gene is TRBJ2-3, the V gene TRBV5-1; 9 bases line up with TRBD1. V was clipped by 4 bases and J by 4 bases; unmatched bases: 10. The germline gives CDR1 SGHRS, CDR2 YFSETQ. This CDR3 has 16 amino acids. Here the CDR3 reads CASSGTGGAGADTQYF. CDR3 nucleotides: TGCGCCAGCAGCGGAACAGGGGGCGCAGGAGCAGATACGCAGTATTTT.

This chain links TRBV6-5 with TRBJ2-2; 8 bases fit TRBD1. Trimming removed 6 bases from V and 1 base from J; junction bases left unmatched: 1. The germline V gene has CDR1 MNHEY and CDR2 SVGAGI. CDR3 length: 14 residues. The chain's CDR3 is CASRGQGNTGELFF. CDR3 nucleotide sequence: TGTGCCAGCAGAGGACAGGGGAACACCGGGGAGCTGTTTTTT.